The 21 T cell receptor beta chains in this list originate from one sample, sequenced in a study of blood T cells in healthy people across ages. PCR was performed a second time for roughly 6 to 12 cycles using a sample-barcoded 5' primer and a J-beta primer mix. TCRdb re-derived calls from the 5' RACE reads in MiXCR, one entry per CDR3 protein. The table records more than 900,000 distinct CDR3 sequences, 25% to 35% of them present only once. The sample also formed part of further work on T cells of mothers and their children.

The specimen sequenced was blood. The receptors come from a woman in her thirties or forties in good health.

This clonotype has a single count. CDR3 nucleotide sequence: TGCAGTGCTAGATGGGGAGAGGAGCAGTACTTC. As protein: CSARWGEEQYF. The chain links TRBV20-1 to TRBJ2-7; TRBD2 might be the D (5 bases). V lost 2 bases, J lost 7 bases, and 9 bases lay in between. This CDR3 has 11 amino acids. Germline lookup yields CDR1 DFQATT and CDR2 SNEGSKA (reference sequence).

The chain is built from TRBV7-2 and TRBJ2-1, with a tentative D call TRBD2 (6 bases). The CDR3 has 15 residues. V was trimmed by 3 bases and J by 5 bases, leaving 14 bases between them. The germline CDR1 and CDR2 sequences are SGHTA and FQGNSA. CDR3 sequence: CASSFSGRPDNEQFF. CDR3 sequence (DNA): TGTGCCAGCAGCTTCAGCGGGCGCCCTGACAATGAGCAGTTCTTC.

In this sample, this clonotype turned up a few times. The J gene is TRBJ2-2, the V gene TRBV24-1; D is unresolved. CDR3 length: 12 residues. V lost 12 bases and J 4 bases, leaving 11 bases between the germline ends. The germline V gene has CDR1 KGHDR and CDR2 SFDVKD. CDR3 region: CASEHGTGELFF. DNA of the CDR3: TGTGCCTCCGAACATGGCACCGGGGAGCTGTTTTTT.

This chain links TRBV29-1 with TRBJ1-5; D unresolved. Germline V gene data show CDR1 as SQVTM and CDR2 as ANQGSEA. The length of the CDR3 is 12 residues. V was pared by 6 bases and J by 3 bases, with 9 bases between. The CDR3 DNA is TGCAGCGTGAGCAGCCTCAATCAGCCCCAGCATTTT. The encoded protein is CSVSSLNQPQHF.

The sample holds a few counts of this clonotype. J is TRBJ2-2 and V is TRBV12-3 or TRBV12-4; D is ambiguous. V was trimmed by 7 bases and J by 0 bases, leaving 12 bases between them. This CDR3 region has 15 residues. CDR3 DNA: TGTGCCAGCAAAAGCTGGGTTCCGAACACCGGGGAGCTGTTTTTT. The encoded protein is CASKSWVPNTGELFF.

This clonotype occurred a few times. The chain carries TRBV7-2 and TRBJ1-1; D might be TRBD1 (6 bases). The germline gives CDR1 SGHTA, CDR2 FQGNSA. V was pared by 5 bases and J by 1 base, with 11 bases between. This CDR3 has 14 residues. The CDR3 nucleotides are TGTGCCAGCAGCATGGGGGCGCGGAACACTGAAGCTTTCTTT. Encoded protein: CASSMGARNTEAFF.

J is TRBJ1-2 and V is TRBV12-3 or TRBV12-4; a possible D gene is TRBD1 (6 bases). The CDR3 extends over 13 amino acids. Trimming took 4 bases from V and 7 from J, leaving 13 bases between them. The CDR3 DNA follows: TGTGCCAGCAGTTCCGGGGGCGCGATTGGCTACACCTTC. It translates to CASSSGGAIGYTF.

This clonotype was recorded a few times. A much larger clone differs by one base, so this may be a read error. For the CDR3, the DNA is TGTGCCATCAGTGATCGACTAGGCTCCTACGATGAGCAGTTCTTC. Its protein product is CAISDRLGSYDEQFF. The rearrangement uses TRBV10-3 and TRBJ2-1; maybe TRBD2 (6 bases). Germline V gives CDR1 ENHRY, CDR2 SYGVKD. This CDR3 has 15 residues.

Remarks on this clonotype: Germline and junction disagree at one end, which may indicate a read error. The chain carries TRBV28 and TRBJ1-5; possible D gene TRBD1, 6 bases. CDR3 size: 15 residues. The germline CDR1 and CDR2 sequences are MDHEN and SYDVKM. CDR3 nucleotides: TGTGCCAGCAGTCGTAGGGGGGCCGGCAATCAGCTCCAGCATTTT. Encoded protein: CASSRRGAGNQLQHF.

This sequence joins TRBV29-1 and TRBJ1-2; D unclear. Trimming pared 6 bases from V and 3 bases from J, leaving 14 bases between. Germline V gives CDR1 SQVTM, CDR2 ANQGSEA. This CDR3 contains 13 residues. DNA of the CDR3: TGCAGCGTCCCAGTCGGGGATCACTATGGCTACACCTTC. This translates into CSVPVGDHYGYTF. Drawing the rest from reference TRBV29-1 and TRBJ1-2, the complete variable domain is SAVISQKPSRDICQRGTSLTIQCQVDSQVTMMFWYRQQPGQSLTLIATANQGSEATYESGFVIDKFPISRPNLTFSTLTVSNMSPEDSSIYLCSVPVGDHYGYTFGSGTRLTVV.

This clonotype was counted ten times or more. The rearrangement links TRBV12-3 or TRBV12-4 to TRBJ2-7; D gene uncertain. V was pared by 2 bases and J by 6 bases, with 11 bases between. This CDR3 is 13 amino acids long. CDR3 sequence: CASSLSSDREQYF. As DNA, the CDR3 is TGTGCCAGCAGTTTAAGTTCCGATCGCGAGCAGTACTTC.

This clonotype was recorded at least ten times. The rearrangement uses TRBV2 and TRBJ2-2; 7 bases fit TRBD1. In germline, CDR1 is SNHLY, CDR2 FYNNEI. The J segment lost 7 bases and the V segment lost 10 bases, leaving 12 bases of the junction unmatched. The CDR3 loop spans 14 amino acids. The CDR3 sequence: CATGTAQDIGELFF. CDR3 nucleotides: TGTGCCACCGGGACAGCCCAGGATATCGGGGAGCTGTTTTTT.

This chain connects TRBV5-1 to TRBJ1-2; D gene unclear. The CDR3 consists of 14 residues. Germline assignment: CDR1 SGHRS and CDR2 YFSETQ. Trimming took 4 bases from V and 6 from J, leaving 16 bases between them. CDR3 bases: TGCGCCAGCAGCCCCCCGAGGTTGGGCGATGGCTACACCTTC. Amino acids: CASSPPRLGDGYTF.

There are many counts of this clonotype. The chain is built from TRBV4-1 and TRBJ2-3; perhaps TRBD1 as D (6 bases). This CDR3 contains 15 residues. V was shortened by 1 base and J by 0 bases, with 8 bases between the two germline ends. Germline V gene data show CDR1 as MGHRA and CDR2 as YSYEKL. The CDR3: CASSQARGSTDTQYF. CDR3 nucleotide sequence: TGCGCCAGCAGCCAAGCTAGGGGGAGCACAGATACGCAGTATTTT.

The V gene is TRBV3-1, the J gene TRBJ1-2; no reliable D call. The V gene's germline CDR1 is LGHDT and CDR2 YNNKEL (reference sequence). CDR3 size: 13 residues. Deletions cut 5 bases from V and 7 bases from J, with 14 bases between. As DNA, the CDR3 is TGTGCCAGCAGCTCTGCGGCACATGTTGGCTACACCTTC. Amino acids: CASSSAAHVGYTF.

Many counts were recorded for this clonotype. The chain combines TRBV5-1 with TRBJ1-2; D uncertain. There are 13 residues in the CDR3. The ends were cut back, 1 base at V and 8 bases at J, with 12 bases in the middle. Germline CDR1 SGHRS, CDR2 YFSETQ. The CDR3 bases are TGCGCCAGCAGCTTGTCGGACCGCGGCGGCTACACCTTC. The encoded protein is CASSLSDRGGYTF.

This clonotype appeared many times. The chain employs TRBV7-9 and TRBJ2-7, with D unclear. The germline gives CDR1 SEHNR, CDR2 FQNEAQ (reference sequence). The CDR3 has 12 amino acids. Between the trimmed V and J ends, which lost 2 bases and 5 bases, there was a span of 7 bases. CDR3 bases: TGTGCCAGCAGCTTAAGGAGAAACGAGCAGTACTTC. Its protein product is CASSLRRNEQYF.

This clonotype was observed at least ten times. This chain joins TRBV7-2 and TRBJ2-7; TRBD2 agrees at 9 bases. Germline V gene lookup returns CDR1 SGHTA and CDR2 FQGNSA. The CDR3 totals 15 residues. Germline trimming cut 5 bases from V and 2 bases from J; bases unmatched to any gene: 7. CDR3 in DNA: TGTGCCAGCAGCCCTCAGCGGGGGGAAACCTACGAGCAGTACTTC. Protein product: CASSPQRGETYEQYF.

This clonotype was recorded many times. This chain connects TRBV7-9 to TRBJ1-2; the D is unclear. The CDR3 length is 13 residues. Trimming pared 0 bases from V and 3 bases from J, leaving 5 bases between. CDR1 is SEHNR, CDR2 FQNEAQ, per germline (reference sequence). The CDR3 DNA follows: TGTGCCAGCAGCTTAGCTCACGACTATGGCTACACCTTC. Translating it yields CASSLAHDYGYTF.

This rearrangement joins TRBV28 to TRBJ2-1, with D perhaps matching TRBD1 (6 bases). The CDR3 is 17 residues long. V was pared by 3 bases and J by 1 base, with 16 bases between. Germline values: CDR1 MDHEN, CDR2 SYDVKM. The CDR3 is CASSLTGNGWSYNEQFF. CDR3 coding DNA: TGTGCCAGCAGTTTGACAGGAAACGGATGGTCCTACAATGAGCAGTTCTTC.

The chain recombines TRBV28 with TRBJ2-3; the D is unclear. The V gene lost 3 bases and the J gene lost 2 bases, with 12 bases spanning the gap. Germline V gene data show CDR1 as MDHEN and CDR2 as SYDVKM. The CDR3 loop spans 15 amino acids. The CDR3: CASSLGATYTDTQYF. As DNA, the CDR3 is TGTGCCAGCAGTTTGGGCGCTACCTACACAGATACGCAGTATTTT.